A selection of T cell receptor beta chains follows, all from one sample in a study of blood T cell repertoires in COVID-19. Sequenced by immunoSEQ multiplex PCR; TCRdb stores in-frame clones only, minus some. The table records around 260,000 clones, roughly 80% of them present only once. The sample taken for sequencing was peripheral blood. The receptor set was obtained from a man in his sixties with acute or convalescent COVID-19. Each CDR3 is given with its conserved first and last residue. The D gene is left open where the match is weak. Rows may omit the clone size; those that give it use once, few, many or a size class.

J gene,clone size,V gene,D gene,CDR3 protein,CDR3 DNA
TRBJ1-2,-,TRBV27,-,CASRPLTANYGYTF,TGTGCCAGCAGACCTCTGACAGCTAACTATGGCTACACCTTC
TRBJ2-1,-,TRBV4-2,TRBD2,CASSQTIAGWTSSYNEQFF,TGTGCCAGCAGCCAGACTATAGCGGGATGGACTTCCTCCTACAATGAGCAGTTCTTC
TRBJ1-5,once,TRBV6-2/TRBV6-3,-,CASSYILYPTGNSNQPQHF,TGTGCCAGCAGTTACATACTTTACCCGACAGGAAATAGCAATCAGCCCCAGCATTTT
TRBJ2-3,-,TRBV10-3,TRBD2,CAISDRTSGTTDTQYF,TGTGCCATCAGTGATCGGACTAGCGGGACTACAGATACGCAGTATTTT
TRBJ2-1,-,TRBV7-8,-,CASSSGFEDEQFF,TGTGCCAGCAGCTCCGGGTTCGAGGATGAGCAGTTCTTC
TRBJ2-7,-,TRBV9,-,CASSVGVAGSYEQYF,TGTGCCAGCAGCGTAGGGGTAGCTGGCTCCTACGAGCAGTACTTC
TRBJ2-5,-,TRBV19,TRBD1,CASGGTGTQTQYF,TGTGCCAGTGGTGGGACAGGGACGCAGACCCAGTACTTC
TRBJ2-5,-,TRBV7-9,TRBD1,CASSFGTEETQYF,TGTGCCAGCAGCTTTGGGACAGAAGAGACCCAGTACTTC
TRBJ2-2,-,TRBV29-1,TRBD1,CSVAGTGGAGTGELFF,TGCAGCGTCGCCGGGACAGGGGGCGCGGGCACCGGGGAGCTGTTTTTT
TRBJ1-1,-,TRBV7-9,-,CASSLGAERNTEAFF,TGTGCCAGCAGCTTAGGTGCAGAAAGGAACACTGAAGCTTTCTTT
TRBJ1-5,few,TRBV7-9,-,CASSLGVADQPQHF,TGTGCCAGCAGCTTGGGGGTAGCGGATCAGCCCCAGCATTTT
TRBJ2-2,-,TRBV19,TRBD2,CASTAGIGGKPFDTGELFF,TGTGCCAGTACCGCGGGAATCGGGGGGAAGCCATTCGACACCGGGGAGCTGTTTTTT
TRBJ1-6,-,TRBV18,-,CASSPPPQGSSPLHF,TGTGCCAGCTCACCACCCCCGCAGGGGTCATCACCCCTCCACTTT
TRBJ1-5,once,TRBV6-5,-,CASAREVFTNQPQHF,TGTGCCAGCGCTCGCGAGGTCTTTACCAATCAGCCCCAGCATTTT
TRBJ2-7,-,TRBV19,-,CASSSRRATYEQYF,TGTGCCAGTAGTTCGCGGAGGGCCACCTACGAGCAGTACTTC
TRBJ1-2,-,TRBV6-5,-,CASSYSRANYGYTF,TGTGCCAGCAGTTACTCTCGTGCTAACTATGGCTACACCTTC
TRBJ1-3,-,TRBV27,TRBD1,CASSFKFPGGSSGNTIYF,TGTGCCAGCAGTTTCAAGTTCCCAGGGGGCAGCTCTGGAAACACCATATATTTT
TRBJ2-3,-,TRBV28,-,CASSSSGHPNTDTQYF,TGTGCCAGCAGCTCCTCGGGACACCCAAACACAGATACGCAGTATTTT
TRBJ2-7,-,TRBV29-1,-,CSVTRTGTYEQYF,TGCAGCGTTACCAGGACCGGGACCTACGAGCAGTACTTC
TRBJ1-6,-,TRBV4-3,TRBD1,CASSSGQVDYNSPLHF,TGCGCCAGCAGCTCGGGACAGGTCGACTATAATTCACCCCTCCACTTT
TRBJ2-2,-,TRBV4-2,TRBD1,CASSQDQQGRHTGELFF,TGTGCCAGCAGCCAAGATCAACAGGGGAGACACACCGGGGAGCTGTTTTTT
TRBJ1-2,few,TRBV7-9,-,CASSLELVQGQEGYTF,TGTGCCAGCAGCTTAGAGTTAGTACAGGGACAAGAAGGCTACACCTTC
TRBJ1-6,-,TRBV7-3,-,CASRFGHQLFNSPLHF,TGTGCCAGCAGATTCGGACACCAACTGTTTAATTCACCCCTCCACTTT
TRBJ2-3,once,TRBV12-3/TRBV12-4,-,CASKSTTDTQYF,TGTGCCAGCAAGAGTACCACAGATACGCAGTATTTT
TRBJ2-1,-,TRBV14,TRBD2,CASSSWRVAGGYEQFF,TGTGCCAGCAGCTCTTGGAGGGTAGCGGGAGGCTATGAGCAGTTCTTC
TRBJ1-2,-,TRBV29-1,TRBD1,CSVEGQGFYTF,TGCAGCGTTGAGGGACAGGGGTTTTACACCTTC
TRBJ2-1,-,TRBV11-2,-,CASSLGGIGYSSSYNEQFF,TGTGCCAGCAGCTTAGGAGGTATAGGTTACTCAAGCTCCTACAATGAGCAGTTCTTC
TRBJ2-7,-,TRBV19,TRBD2,CASSISPSGSYEQYF,TGTGCCAGTAGTATCAGTCCTAGCGGCTCCTACGAGCAGTACTTC
TRBJ1-1,-,TRBV7-8,-,CASSLGPRTEAFF,TGTGCCAGCAGCTTAGGGCCCCGAACTGAAGCTTTCTTT
TRBJ2-7,-,TRBV5-1,TRBD2,CASSLVPGLAGGYEQYF,TGCGCCAGCAGCTTAGTCCCGGGACTAGCGGGAGGCTACGAGCAGTACTTC
TRBJ1-1,-,TRBV12-3/TRBV12-4,TRBD1,CASSLDRARGAFF,TGTGCCAGCAGCTTGGACAGGGCAAGGGGGGCTTTCTTT
TRBJ2-1,-,TRBV29-1,TRBD2,CSARRSSGGARGPEQFF,TGCAGCGCCCGTCGGTCTAGCGGGGGGGCCCGGGGTCCTGAGCAGTTCTTC
TRBJ1-2,few,TRBV5-1,-,CASSLSGQGDGYTF,TGCGCCAGCAGCTTAAGCGGGCAGGGAGATGGCTACACCTTC
TRBJ2-7,-,TRBV18,TRBD2,CASSGTSYEQYF,TGTGCCAGCTCAGGGACTAGCTACGAGCAGTACTTC
TRBJ1-6,-,TRBV15,TRBD1,CATSRGQGHNNSPLHF,TGTGCCACCAGCAGGGGACAGGGGCACAATAATTCACCCCTCCACTTT
TRBJ2-4,-,TRBV20-1,-,CSASRVGVAKNIQYF,TGCAGTGCTAGTCGCGTAGGGGTTGCCAAAAACATTCAGTACTTC
TRBJ1-2,-,TRBV27,-,CASSFGANYGYTF,TGTGCCAGCAGTTTCGGAGCTAACTATGGCTACACCTTC
TRBJ1-6,-,TRBV28,-,CASTGGHGVSPLHF,TGTGCCAGCACGGGAGGACATGGAGTTTCACCCCTCCACTTT
TRBJ1-2,once,TRBV10-3,TRBD1,CASETGGYGYTF,TGTGCCAGTGAGACAGGGGGCTATGGCTACACCTTC
TRBJ1-6,-,TRBV19,TRBD1,CASSTRGLDNSPLHF,TGTGCCAGTAGTACCAGGGGGCTGGATAATTCACCCCTCCACTTT
TRBJ2-3,-,TRBV28,-,CASSLGTLARGQYF,TGTGCCAGCAGTTTAGGGACACTAGCGCGAGGGCAGTATTTT
TRBJ2-5,-,TRBV27,-,CASSLFYQETQYF,TGTGCCAGCAGTTTATTCTACCAAGAGACCCAGTACTTC
TRBJ1-1,once,TRBV4-2,TRBD1,CASSQADRDSNGAFF,TGTGCCAGCAGCCAAGCGGACAGGGACTCTAACGGAGCTTTCTTT
TRBJ1-5,-,TRBV7-4,-,CASSLVGADRGNQPQHF,TGTGCCAGCAGCTTAGTAGGAGCGGACAGAGGCAATCAGCCCCAGCATTTT
TRBJ2-5,-,TRBV12-5,TRBD1,CASGLPQGAQYF,TGTGCTAGTGGTTTACCCCAGGGGGCCCAGTACTTC
TRBJ2-2,-,TRBV19,-,CAIQGANTGELFF,TGTGCCATTCAGGGTGCGAACACCGGGGAGCTGTTTTTT
TRBJ2-7,-,TRBV6-5,TRBD2,CASSRALGLAYEQYF,TGTGCCAGCAGCAGGGCCTTGGGACTAGCGTACGAGCAGTACTTC
TRBJ2-3,-,TRBV2,TRBD1,CASRGQWDKQDTQYF,TGTGCCAGCCGGGGACAGTGGGACAAACAAGATACGCAGTATTTT
TRBJ1-2,-,TRBV28,-,CASTQLGGYGYTF,TGTGCCAGCACCCAACTGGGGGGCTATGGCTACACCTTC
TRBJ2-3,-,TRBV2,-,CASSGPGNTDTQYF,TGTGCCAGCAGTGGGCCAGGGAACACAGATACGCAGTATTTT
TRBJ1-1,-,TRBV20-1,-,CSASEWTVVTSEAFF,TGCAGTGCTAGTGAATGGACAGTCGTCACCTCTGAAGCTTTCTTT
TRBJ1-6,-,TRBV9,-,CASSVSQGTDNSPLHF,TGTGCCAGCAGCGTATCCCAGGGGACCGATAATTCACCCCTCCACTTT
TRBJ1-3,-,TRBV7-9,-,CASSLGQGSGNTIYF,TGTGCCAGCAGCTTAGGGCAGGGCTCTGGAAACACCATATATTTT
TRBJ2-1,-,TRBV5-1,-,CASSLAGDEQFF,TGCGCCAGCAGCTTGGCGGGGGATGAGCAGTTCTTC
TRBJ2-3,once,TRBV9,TRBD2,CASSTTLAGVTDTQYF,TGTGCCAGCAGCACTACACTAGCGGGGGTGACAGATACGCAGTATTTT
TRBJ2-6,once,TRBV7-2,-,CASSLARNSGANVLTF,TGTGCCAGCAGCTTAGCGCGAAACTCTGGGGCCAACGTCCTGACTTTC
TRBJ1-1,-,TRBV5-1,-,CASTDGGVNTEAFF,TGCGCCAGTACAGACGGGGGAGTGAACACTGAAGCTTTCTTT
TRBJ2-5,-,TRBV3-1/TRBV3-2,-,CASSQDRAETQYF,TGTGCCAGCAGCCAAGACAGGGCAGAGACCCAGTACTTC
TRBJ2-1,-,TRBV3-1/TRBV3-2,TRBD2,CASSHLAGGPNEQFF,TGTGCCAGCAGCCATCTAGCGGGGGGGCCCAATGAGCAGTTCTTC
TRBJ2-2,-,TRBV7-2,TRBD2,CASSFGWLAGETGELFF,TGTGCCAGCAGCTTTGGGTGGCTAGCGGGAGAAACCGGGGAGCTGTTTTTT